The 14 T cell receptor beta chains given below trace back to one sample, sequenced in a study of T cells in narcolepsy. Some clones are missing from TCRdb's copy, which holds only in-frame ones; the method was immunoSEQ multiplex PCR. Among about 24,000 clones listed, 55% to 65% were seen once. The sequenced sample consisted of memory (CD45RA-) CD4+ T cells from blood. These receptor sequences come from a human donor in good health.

In DNA form, the CDR3 reads TGTGCCAGCAGTGACCACAGGGGGCCCGGAAACACCATATATTTT. This sequence encodes CASSDHRGPGNTIYF. The chain has TRBV25-1 and TRBJ1-3, with 9 bases matching TRBD1. This CDR3 has 15 residues. Germline CDR1 and CDR2: MGHDK and SYGVNS. The V segment lost 3 bases and the J segment 4 bases; nucleotides outside the gene matches: 4. The full variable domain, completed using reference TRBV25-1 and TRBJ1-3, is EADIYQTPRYLVIGTGKKITLECSQTMGHDKMYWYQQDPGMELHLIHYSYGVNSTEKGDLSSESTVSRIRTEHFPLTLESARPSHTSQYLCASSDHRGPGNTIYFGEGSWLTVV.

The CDR3 here is CASSLTGDNQPQHF. The CDR3 coding sequence is TGTGCCAGCAGTTTGACAGGGGACAATCAGCCCCAGCATTTT. This rearrangement joins TRBV28 to TRBJ1-5; 8 bases are shared with TRBD1. This CDR3 contains 14 residues. Germline V lookup: CDR1 MDHEN, CDR2 SYDVKM. V trimming: 3 bases; J trimming: 3 bases; junction bases outside the gene matches: 1. Full variable domain (rest looked up from reference TRBV28 and TRBJ1-5): DVKVTQSSRYLVKRTGEKVFLECVQDMDHENMFWYRQDPGLGLRLIYFSYDVKMKEKGDIPEGYSVSREKKERFSLILESASTNQTSMYLCASSLTGDNQPQHFGDGTRLSIL.

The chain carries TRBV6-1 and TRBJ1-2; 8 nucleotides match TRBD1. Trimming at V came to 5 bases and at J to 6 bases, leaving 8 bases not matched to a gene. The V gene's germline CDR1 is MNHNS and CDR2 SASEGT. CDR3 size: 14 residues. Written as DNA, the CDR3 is TGTGCCAGCAGTTCTACGACAGGGGCCCATGGCTACACCTTC. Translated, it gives CASSSTTGAHGYTF.

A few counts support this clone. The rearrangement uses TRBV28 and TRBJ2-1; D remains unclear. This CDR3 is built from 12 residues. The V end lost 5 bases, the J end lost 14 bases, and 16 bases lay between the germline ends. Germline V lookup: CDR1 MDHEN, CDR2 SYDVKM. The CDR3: CASSPAGLWEFF. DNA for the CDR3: TGTGCCAGCAGTCCCGCAGGTCTATGGGAGTTCTTC.

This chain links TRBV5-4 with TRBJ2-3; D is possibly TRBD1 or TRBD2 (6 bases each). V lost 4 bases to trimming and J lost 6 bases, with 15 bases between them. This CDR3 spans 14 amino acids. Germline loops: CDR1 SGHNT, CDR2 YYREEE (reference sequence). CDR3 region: CASSPDRGRDTQYF. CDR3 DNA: TGTGCCAGCAGCCCCGATCGGGGGCGGGATACGCAGTATTTT.

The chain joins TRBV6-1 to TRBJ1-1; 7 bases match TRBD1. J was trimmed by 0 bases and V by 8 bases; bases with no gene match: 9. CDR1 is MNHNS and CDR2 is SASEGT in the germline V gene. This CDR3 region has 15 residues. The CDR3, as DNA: TGTGCCAGCCCTTCTCCGACAGGGTTGAACACTGAAGCTTTCTTT. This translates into CASPSPTGLNTEAFF.

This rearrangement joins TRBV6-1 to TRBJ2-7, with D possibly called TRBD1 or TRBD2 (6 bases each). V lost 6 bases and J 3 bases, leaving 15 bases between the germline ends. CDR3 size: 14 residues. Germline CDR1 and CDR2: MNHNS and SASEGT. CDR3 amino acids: CASRPAGQNYEQYF. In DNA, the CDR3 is TGTGCCAGCAGACCCGCGGGACAAAACTACGAGCAGTACTTC.

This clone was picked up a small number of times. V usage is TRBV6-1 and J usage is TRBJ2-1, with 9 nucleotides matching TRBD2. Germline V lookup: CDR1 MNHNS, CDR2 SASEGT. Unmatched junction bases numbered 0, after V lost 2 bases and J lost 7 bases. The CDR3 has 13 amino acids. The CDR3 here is CASSESGRNEQFF. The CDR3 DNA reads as TGTGCCAGCAGTGAAAGCGGGAGGAATGAGCAGTTCTTC.

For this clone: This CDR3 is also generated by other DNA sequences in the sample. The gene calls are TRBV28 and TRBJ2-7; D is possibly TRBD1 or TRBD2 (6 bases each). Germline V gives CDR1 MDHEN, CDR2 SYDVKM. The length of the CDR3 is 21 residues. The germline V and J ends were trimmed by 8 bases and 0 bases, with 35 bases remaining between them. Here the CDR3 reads CASEGPASPGAGPVSSYEQYF. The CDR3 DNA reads TGTGCCAGCGAGGGGCCCGCCAGCCCGGGGGCAGGGCCCGTGAGCTCCTACGAGCAGTACTTC.

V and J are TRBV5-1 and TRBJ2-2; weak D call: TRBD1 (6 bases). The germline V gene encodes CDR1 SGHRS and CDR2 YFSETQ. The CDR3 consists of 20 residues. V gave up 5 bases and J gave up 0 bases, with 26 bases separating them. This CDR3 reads CASRRTTISGDIANTGELFF. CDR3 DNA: TGCGCCAGCAGAAGAACTACCATCTCCGGGGACATCGCGAACACCGGGGAGCTGTTTTTT.

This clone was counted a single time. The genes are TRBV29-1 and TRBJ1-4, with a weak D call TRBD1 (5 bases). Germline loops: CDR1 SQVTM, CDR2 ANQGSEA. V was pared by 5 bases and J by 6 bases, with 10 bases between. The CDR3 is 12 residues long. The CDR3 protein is CSVRGVHEKLFF. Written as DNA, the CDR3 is TGCAGCGTTCGGGGGGTACATGAAAAACTGTTTTTT.

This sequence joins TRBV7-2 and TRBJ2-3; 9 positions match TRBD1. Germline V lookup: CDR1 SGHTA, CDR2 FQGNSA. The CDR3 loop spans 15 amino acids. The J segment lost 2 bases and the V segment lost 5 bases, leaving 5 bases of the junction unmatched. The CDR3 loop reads CASSRTGVNTDTQYF. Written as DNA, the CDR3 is TGTGCCAGCAGCCGGACAGGGGTGAACACAGATACGCAGTATTTT. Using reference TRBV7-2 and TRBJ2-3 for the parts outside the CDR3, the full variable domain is GAGVSQSPSNKVTEKGKDVELRCDPISGHTALYWYRQSLGQGLEFLIYFQGNSAPDKSGLPSDRFSAERTGGSVSTLTIQRTQQEDSAVYLCASSRTGVNTDTQYFGPGTRLTVL.

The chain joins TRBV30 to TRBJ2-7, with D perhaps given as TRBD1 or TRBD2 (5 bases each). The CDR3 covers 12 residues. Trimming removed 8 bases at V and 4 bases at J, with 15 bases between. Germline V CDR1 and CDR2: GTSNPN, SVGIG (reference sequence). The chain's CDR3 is CARQGERYEQYF. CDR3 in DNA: TGTGCCCGCCAGGGAGAGAGGTACGAGCAGTACTTC.

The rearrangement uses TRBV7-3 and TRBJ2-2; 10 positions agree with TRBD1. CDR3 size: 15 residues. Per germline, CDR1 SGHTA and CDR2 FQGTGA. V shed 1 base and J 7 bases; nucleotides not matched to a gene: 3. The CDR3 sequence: CASSLMGQGSGELFF. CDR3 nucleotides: TGTGCCAGCAGCTTAATGGGACAGGGGAGCGGGGAGCTGTTTTTT.